This T cell receptor beta chain appears in the sequencing data of a study of T cell repertoires in ileal Crohn's disease. The table lists this clone with a few counts. Germline values: CDR1 SGHRS, CDR2 YFSETQ. V was pared by 3 bases and J by 5 bases, with 5 bases between. The CDR3 is made up of 11 amino acids. TCRdb's table, derived via immunoSEQ multiplex PCR, lists solely in-frame clones and lacks some. Of approximately 17,000 clones listed, around four fifths were seen once; the top ten hold over 9%. The TCR comes from an adult with Crohn's disease. Source material: ileal tissue. The chain has TRBV5-1 and TRBJ2-5; D perhaps matches TRBD1 (5 bases). CDR3 amino acids: CASSYRETQYF. The CDR3 region has the DNA TGCGCCAGCAGCTACAGGGAGACCCAGTACTTC.